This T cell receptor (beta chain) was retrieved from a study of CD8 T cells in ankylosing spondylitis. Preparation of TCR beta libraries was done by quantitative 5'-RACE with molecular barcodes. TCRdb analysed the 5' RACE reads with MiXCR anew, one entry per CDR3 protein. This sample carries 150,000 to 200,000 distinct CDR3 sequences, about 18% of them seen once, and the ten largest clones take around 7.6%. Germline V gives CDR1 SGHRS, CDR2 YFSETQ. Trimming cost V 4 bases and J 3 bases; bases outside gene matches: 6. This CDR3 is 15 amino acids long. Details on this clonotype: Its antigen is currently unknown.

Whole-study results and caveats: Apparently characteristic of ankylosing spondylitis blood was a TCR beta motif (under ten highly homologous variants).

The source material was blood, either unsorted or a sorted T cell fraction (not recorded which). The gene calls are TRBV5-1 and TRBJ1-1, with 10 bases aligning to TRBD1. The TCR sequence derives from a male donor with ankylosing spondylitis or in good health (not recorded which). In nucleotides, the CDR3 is TGCGCCAGCAGCGCTGGGACAGGGGTCGACACTGAAGCTTTCTTT. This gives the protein CASSAGTGVDTEAFF.